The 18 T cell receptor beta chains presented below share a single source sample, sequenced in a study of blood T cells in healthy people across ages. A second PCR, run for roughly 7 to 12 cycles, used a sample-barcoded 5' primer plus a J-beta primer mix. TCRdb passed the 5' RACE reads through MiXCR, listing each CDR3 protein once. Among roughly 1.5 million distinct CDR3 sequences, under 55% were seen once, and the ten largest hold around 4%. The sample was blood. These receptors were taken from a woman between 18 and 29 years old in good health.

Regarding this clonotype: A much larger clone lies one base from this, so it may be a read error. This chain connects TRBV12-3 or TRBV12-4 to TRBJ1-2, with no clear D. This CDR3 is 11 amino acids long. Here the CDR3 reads CASSSHYDYTF. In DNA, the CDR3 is TGTGCCAGCAGCTCCCACTATGACTACACCTTC.

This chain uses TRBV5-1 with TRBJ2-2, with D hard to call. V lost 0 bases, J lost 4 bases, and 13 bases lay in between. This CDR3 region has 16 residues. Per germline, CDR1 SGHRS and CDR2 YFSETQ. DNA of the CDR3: TGCGCCAGCAGCTTGGGGGGATCGCGATTCACCGGGGAGCTGTTTTTT. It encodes CASSLGGSRFTGELFF.

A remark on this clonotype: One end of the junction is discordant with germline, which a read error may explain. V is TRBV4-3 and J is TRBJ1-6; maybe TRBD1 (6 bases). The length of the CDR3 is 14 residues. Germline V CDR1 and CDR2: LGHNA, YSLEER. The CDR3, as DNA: TGTGCCAGCAGCCAACCGGGACAAAATTCACCCCTCCACTTT. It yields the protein CASSQPGQNSPLHF.

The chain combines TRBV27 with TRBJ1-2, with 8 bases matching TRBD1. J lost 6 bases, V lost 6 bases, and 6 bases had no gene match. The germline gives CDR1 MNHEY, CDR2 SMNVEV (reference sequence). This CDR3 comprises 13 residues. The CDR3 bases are TGTGCCAGCAGCTTTCGGACAGGGCATGGCTACACCTTC. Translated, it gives CASSFRTGHGYTF.

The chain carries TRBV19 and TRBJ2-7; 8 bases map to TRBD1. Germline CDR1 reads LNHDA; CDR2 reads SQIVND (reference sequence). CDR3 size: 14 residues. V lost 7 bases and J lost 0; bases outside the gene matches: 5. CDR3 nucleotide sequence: TGTGCCAGTACATTGACAGGGGACTCCTACGAGCAGTACTTC. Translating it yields CASTLTGDSYEQYF.

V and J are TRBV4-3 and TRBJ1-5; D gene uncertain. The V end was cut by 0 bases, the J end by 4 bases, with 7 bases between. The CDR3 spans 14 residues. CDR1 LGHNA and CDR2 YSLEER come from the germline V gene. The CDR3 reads CASSQDWINQPQHF. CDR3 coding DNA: TGCGCCAGCAGCCAAGATTGGATTAATCAGCCCCAGCATTTT.

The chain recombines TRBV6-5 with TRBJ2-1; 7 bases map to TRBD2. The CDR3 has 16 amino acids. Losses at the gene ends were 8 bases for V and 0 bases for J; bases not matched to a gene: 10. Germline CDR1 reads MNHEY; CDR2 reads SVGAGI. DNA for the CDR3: TGTGCCAGCGGAAAACTAGCGTTGAGCTCCTACAATGAGCAGTTCTTC. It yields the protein CASGKLALSSYNEQFF.

CDR3 loop: CASNNGGWGDTQYF. In DNA form, the CDR3 reads TGTGCCAGCAACAATGGGGGTTGGGGAGATACGCAGTATTTT. V gene TRBV2 combines with J gene TRBJ2-3; D possibly uses TRBD1 or TRBD2 (5 bases each). V lost 7 bases, J lost 5 bases, and 16 bases lay in between. CDR3 length: 14 residues. Germline CDR1 SNHLY, CDR2 FYNNEI.

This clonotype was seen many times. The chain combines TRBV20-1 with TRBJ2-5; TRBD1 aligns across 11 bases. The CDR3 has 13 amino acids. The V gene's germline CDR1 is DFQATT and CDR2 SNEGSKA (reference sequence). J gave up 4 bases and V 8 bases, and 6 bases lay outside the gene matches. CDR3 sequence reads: CSTTGTGGETQYF. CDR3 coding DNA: TGCAGTACCACCGGGACAGGGGGAGAGACCCAGTACTTC.

The CDR3 loop reads CAWSVSGARPLQYF. CDR3 nucleotides: TGTGCCTGGAGTGTATCGGGGGCGCGTCCCCTGCAGTACTTC. This sequence joins TRBV30 and TRBJ2-5; D may be TRBD1 or TRBD2 (6 bases each). Germline V gene sequence: CDR1 GTSNPN, CDR2 SVGIG (reference sequence). Between the trimmed V and J ends, which lost 0 bases and 11 bases, there was a span of 19 bases. This CDR3 comprises 14 residues. Using reference TRBV30 and TRBJ2-5 for the parts outside the CDR3, the full variable domain is SQTIHQWPATLVQPVGSPLSLECTVEGTSNPNLYWYRQAAGRGLQLLFYSVGIGQISSEVPQNLSASRPQDRQFILSSKKLLLSDSGFYLCAWSVSGARPLQYFGPGTRLLVL.

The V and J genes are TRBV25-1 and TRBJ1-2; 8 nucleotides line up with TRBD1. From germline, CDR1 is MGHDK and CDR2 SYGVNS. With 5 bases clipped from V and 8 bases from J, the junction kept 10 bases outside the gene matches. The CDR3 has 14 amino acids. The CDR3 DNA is TGTGCCAGCAGTAACCGGGACAGGTGGTCGGGCTACACCTTC. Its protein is CASSNRDRWSGYTF.

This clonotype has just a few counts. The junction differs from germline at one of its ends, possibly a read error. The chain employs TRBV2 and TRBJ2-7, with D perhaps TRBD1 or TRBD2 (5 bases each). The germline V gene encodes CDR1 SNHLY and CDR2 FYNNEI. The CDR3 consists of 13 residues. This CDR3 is CVSSEWDGYEQYF. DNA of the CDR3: TGTGTCAGCAGTGAATGGGACGGCTACGAGCAGTACTTC.

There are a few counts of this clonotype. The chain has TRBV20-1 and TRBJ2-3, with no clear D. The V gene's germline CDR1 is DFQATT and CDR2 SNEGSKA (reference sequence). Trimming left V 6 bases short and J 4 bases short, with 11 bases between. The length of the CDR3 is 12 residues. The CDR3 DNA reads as TGCAGTGCCCCTGAATACTCAGATACGCAGTATTTT. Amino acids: CSAPEYSDTQYF.

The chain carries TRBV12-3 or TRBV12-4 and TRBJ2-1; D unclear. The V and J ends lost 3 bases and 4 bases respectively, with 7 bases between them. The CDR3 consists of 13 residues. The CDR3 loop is CASSFTRYNEQFF. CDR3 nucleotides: TGTGCCAGCAGTTTTACGCGGTACAATGAGCAGTTCTTC.

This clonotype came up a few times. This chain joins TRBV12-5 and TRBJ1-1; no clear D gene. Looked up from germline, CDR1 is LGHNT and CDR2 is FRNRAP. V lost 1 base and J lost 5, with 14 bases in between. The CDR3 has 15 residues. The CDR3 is CASGLGVGPVTEAFF. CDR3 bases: TGTGCTAGTGGTTTGGGGGTAGGGCCGGTGACTGAAGCTTTCTTT. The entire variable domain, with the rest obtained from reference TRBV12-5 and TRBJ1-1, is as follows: DARVTQTPRHKVTEMGQEVTMRCQPILGHNTVFWYRQTMMQGLELLAYFRNRAPLDDSGMPKDRFSAEMPDATLATLKIQPSEPRDSAVYFCASGLGVGPVTEAFFGQGTRLTVV.

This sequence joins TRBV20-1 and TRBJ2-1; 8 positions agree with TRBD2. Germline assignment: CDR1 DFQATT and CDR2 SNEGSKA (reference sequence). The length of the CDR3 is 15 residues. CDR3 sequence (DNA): TGCAGCCCAGCTTTAGGAGCCCGGGGGGGAGGTGAGCAGTTCTTC. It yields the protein CSPALGARGGGEQFF.

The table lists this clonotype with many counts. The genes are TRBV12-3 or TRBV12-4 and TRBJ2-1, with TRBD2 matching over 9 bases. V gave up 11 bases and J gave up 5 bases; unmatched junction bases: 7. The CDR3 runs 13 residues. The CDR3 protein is CASSRGGNNEQFF. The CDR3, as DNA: TGTGCCTCTTCGCGGGGGGGAAACAATGAGCAGTTCTTC.

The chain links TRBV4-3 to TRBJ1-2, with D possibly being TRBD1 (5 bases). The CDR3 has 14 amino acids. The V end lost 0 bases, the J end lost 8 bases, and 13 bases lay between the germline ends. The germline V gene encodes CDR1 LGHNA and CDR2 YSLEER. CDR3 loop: CASSQEVGVRGYTF. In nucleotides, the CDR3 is TGCGCCAGCAGCCAAGAAGTGGGGGTTCGCGGCTACACCTTC.